This T cell receptor (beta chain) was observed in a study of technical replicates of blood from four donors. Clones were sequenced by immunoSEQ multiplex PCR, and TCRdb holds only the in-frame ones, with some missing. The data hold about 88,000 clones, with around 95% observed a single time. This clone was recorded once. V was pared by 2 bases and J by 2 bases, with 10 bases between. The V gene's germline CDR1 is MNHEY and CDR2 SVGAGI. The CDR3 is 15 residues long. This chain joins TRBV6-5 and TRBJ1-5; D not certain. This sequence was found in a human donor in good health. Sequencing was performed on T cells isolated from PBMCs. This CDR3 is CASSYDGSGNQPQHF. In nucleotides, the CDR3 is TGTGCCAGCAGTTACGACGGGAGTGGCAATCAGCCCCAGCATTTT.